This T cell receptor beta chain appears in the sequencing data of a study of T cell changes during pregnancy in multiple sclerosis. The CDR3 is made up of 16 amino acids. V lost 2 bases to trimming and J lost 0 bases; unmatched junction nucleotides: 7. Germline lookup yields CDR1 SNHLY and CDR2 FYNNEI. Only one count was recorded for this clone. The repertoire was sequenced with immunoSEQ multiplex PCR; TCRdb's copy has only in-frame clones and lacks some. Among approximately 88,000 clones listed, approximately 94% were seen once. This chain uses TRBV2 with TRBJ2-7; 7 positions agree with TRBD2. The source material was peripheral blood, sampled in the third trimester of pregnancy. The receptor's source is a female donor with multiple sclerosis, enrolled in a pregnancy study. The CDR3 here is CASSEYGTMSSYEQYF. The CDR3 bases are TGTGCCAGCAGTGAATACGGGACTATGAGCTCCTACGAGCAGTACTTC. Complete variable domain (other parts from reference TRBV2 and TRBJ2-7): EPEVTQTPSHQVTQMGQEVILRCVPISNHLYFYWYRQILGQKVEFLVSFYNNEISEKSEIFDDQFSVERPDGSNFTLKIRSTKLEDSAMYFCASSEYGTMSSYEQYFGPGTRLTVT.